What follows are 23 T cell receptor beta chains derived from one specimen sequenced in a study of blood T cell repertoires in COVID-19 (dated by TCRdb to 2020 to 2021). The library relied on the immunoSEQ multiplex PCR assay. TCRdb provides this immuneACCESS table in a form limited to in-frame rearrangements. Some clones are lacking; in checked studies, under half of them reflect an unresolved V gene, and why the rest are absent is not known. The sample profile shows about 160,000 clones; 70% to 90% of them were found once. The ten largest clones take up approximately 3% of the sample. The source material was peripheral blood. The origin of the receptors is a man in his sixties with acute or convalescent COVID-19.

This clone was picked up one time. The V gene is TRBV27, the J gene TRBJ1-2; no clear D. Germline values: CDR1 MNHEY, CDR2 SMNVEV (reference sequence). The CDR3 covers 14 residues. The germline V and J ends were trimmed by 5 bases and 6 bases, with 16 bases remaining between them. The CDR3 here is CASSLRGRVDGYTF. The CDR3 coding sequence is TGTGCCAGCAGTCTGCGGGGAAGGGTTGATGGCTACACCTTC.

The chain is built from TRBV15 and TRBJ1-5, with no clear D. This CDR3 is built from 17 residues. Germline CDR1 reads LNHNV; CDR2 reads YYDKDF (reference sequence). The V end lost 1 base, the J end lost 2 bases, and 15 bases lay between the germline ends. DNA of the CDR3: TGTGCCACCAGCAGAGCTCTATTACCAGGTCGCAATCAGCCCCAGCATTTT. It codes for CATSRALLPGRNQPQHF.

The chain has TRBV30 and TRBJ1-5, with 7 bases fitting TRBD1. Trimming removed 2 bases from V and 6 bases from J; junction bases left unmatched: 4. There are 13 residues in the CDR3. Germline V gene sequence: CDR1 GTSNPN, CDR2 SVGIG (reference sequence). CDR3 sequence reads: CAWSTTGPQPQHF. The CDR3 DNA sequence: TGTGCCTGGAGTACGACAGGGCCTCAGCCCCAGCATTTT.

V gene TRBV12-5 combines with J gene TRBJ2-5; 10 positions agree with TRBD2. This CDR3 is 16 amino acids long. J gave up 4 bases and V 6 bases, and 11 bases lay outside the gene matches. The germline gives CDR1 LGHNT, CDR2 FRNRAP. CDR3 bases: TGTGCTAGTGGCGATCTCCAGCGGGGGGGCCCAGAGACCCAGTACTTC. Translation gives CASGDLQRGGPETQYF.

The chain combines TRBV10-2 with TRBJ1-2; D might be TRBD1 (6 bases). The V gene lost 6 bases and the J gene lost 4 bases, with 9 bases spanning the gap. This CDR3 has 12 amino acids. Germline lookup yields CDR1 WSHSY and CDR2 SAAADI. CDR3 sequence (DNA): TGCGCCAGCAGGACGGACAGCTATGGCTACACCTTC. Protein product: CASRTDSYGYTF.

The chain combines TRBV5-1 with TRBJ1-2; D gene uncertain. Germline CDR1 reads SGHRS; CDR2 reads YFSETQ. This CDR3 region has 13 residues. Between the trimmed V and J ends, which lost 2 bases and 3 bases, there was a span of 8 bases. CDR3 amino acids: CASSFAADYGYTF. The CDR3 nucleotides read TGCGCCAGCAGCTTCGCGGCGGACTATGGCTACACCTTC.

This sequence joins TRBV5-4 and TRBJ2-3; D is uncertain. The germline gives CDR1 SGHNT, CDR2 YYREEE (reference sequence). The CDR3 has 14 residues. Trimming removed 4 bases from V and 2 bases from J, with 11 bases in between. The CDR3 DNA sequence: TGTGCCAGCAGCCCGGTGTCGGTCACAGATACGCAGTATTTT. This translates into CASSPVSVTDTQYF.

The chain has TRBV29-1 and TRBJ1-2, with a possible D match to TRBD1 (5 bases). Trimming shortened V by 4 bases and J by 10 bases, and 10 bases separated the two germline ends. The CDR3 length is 10 residues. Germline lookup yields CDR1 SQVTM and CDR2 ANQGSEA. The CDR3 DNA reads TGCAGCGTTGTTAAGGGGATCTACACCTTC. It codes for CSVVKGIYTF.

The chain links TRBV19 to TRBJ2-1, with 9 bases fitting TRBD1. CDR3 length: 16 residues. CDR1 and CDR2 (germline): LNHDA, SQIVND (reference sequence). V was clipped by 5 bases and J by 7 bases; unmatched bases: 12. CDR3 residues: CASSPSRDRARNEQFF. CDR3 nucleotides: TGTGCCAGTAGTCCAAGCCGGGACAGGGCGAGGAATGAGCAGTTCTTC.

The rearrangement joins TRBV2 to TRBJ2-1, with 9 bases fitting TRBD2. V lost 8 bases and J lost 9; bases outside the gene matches: 20. CDR1 is SNHLY and CDR2 is FYNNEI in the germline V gene. The CDR3 totals 17 residues. The DNA of the CDR3 is TGTGCCAGCTTAAGGAGTCGAGCGGGGGGTCAAAGGGGTGAGCAGTTCTTC. Translation gives CASLRSRAGGQRGEQFF.

The table lists this clone with a count of one. The chain has TRBV5-1 and TRBJ2-7, with D possibly matching TRBD1 (5 bases). The V end was cut by 6 bases, the J end by 3 bases, with 7 bases between. This CDR3 has 11 amino acids. Germline CDR1 SGHRS, CDR2 YFSETQ. The CDR3 loop is CASTGNYEQYF. As DNA, the CDR3 is TGCGCCAGCACAGGGAACTACGAGCAGTACTTC.

V gene TRBV21-1 combines with J gene TRBJ1-5. TRBV21-1 has pseudogene status. The CDR3 consists of 13 residues. The CDR3 DNA is TGTGCCAGCCAGCTGCGGAGCAATCAGCCCCAGCATTTT. Translation: CASQLRSNQPQHF.

The chain joins TRBV30 to TRBJ1-3; 9 bases agree with TRBD1. From germline, CDR1 is GTSNPN and CDR2 SVGIG (reference sequence). V lost 3 bases and J lost 1; bases outside the gene matches: 10. CDR3 size: 17 residues. CDR3 loop: CAWRPKGQGTSGNTIYF. The CDR3 DNA is TGTGCCTGGAGGCCGAAGGGACAGGGTACATCTGGAAACACCATATATTTT.

V usage is TRBV2 and J usage is TRBJ1-1, with 7 bases matching TRBD1. Trimming took 7 bases from V and 0 from J; bases not matched to a gene: 5. The length of the CDR3 is 14 residues. CDR1 is SNHLY, CDR2 FYNNEI, per germline. The CDR3 sequence is CASKNRGMNTEAFF. The CDR3 DNA is TGTGCCAGCAAGAACAGGGGCATGAACACTGAAGCTTTCTTT. The full variable domain, with the rest looked up from reference TRBV2 and TRBJ1-1, is EPEVTQTPSHQVTQMGQEVILRCVPISNHLYFYWYRQILGQKVEFLVSFYNNEISEKSEIFDDQFSVERPDGSNFTLKIRSTKLEDSAMYFCASKNRGMNTEAFFGQGTRLTVV.

This chain joins TRBV4-1 and TRBJ2-1, with 10 bases aligning to TRBD2. Trimming cost V 4 bases and J 9 bases; bases outside gene matches: 15. Per germline, CDR1 MGHRA and CDR2 YSYEKL. This CDR3 has 17 residues. DNA for the CDR3: TGCGCCAGCAGCCCCCCCCTAGCGGGGGCCGTTCTAGGTGAGCAGTTCTTC. Amino acid sequence: CASSPPLAGAVLGEQFF.

The chain is built from TRBV27 and TRBJ1-6, with D maybe TRBD1 (5 bases). Germline V gives CDR1 MNHEY, CDR2 SMNVEV (reference sequence). The CDR3 spans 16 residues. Trimming removed 3 bases at V and 5 bases at J, with 14 bases between. The CDR3 DNA sequence: TGTGCCAGCAGTTTGCGGGGGAGGCTAAATAATTCACCCCTCCACTTT. Translation: CASSLRGRLNNSPLHF.

The chain is built from TRBV27 and TRBJ1-1, with D uncertain. Germline V gene sequence: CDR1 MNHEY, CDR2 SMNVEV (reference sequence). The CDR3 contains 17 residues. V dropped 4 bases and J dropped 0 bases, with 18 bases sitting between them. CDR3 loop: CASSSPFSGVVNTEAFF. The CDR3 DNA reads as TGTGCCAGCAGTTCCCCTTTTTCAGGTGTCGTGAACACTGAAGCTTTCTTT.

The V call is TRBV5-5, the J call TRBJ1-2; 11 bases fit TRBD1. This CDR3 comprises 15 residues. CDR1 and CDR2 from the germline V gene are SGHKS and YYEKEE (reference sequence). With 0 bases clipped from V and 5 bases from J, the junction kept 3 bases outside the gene matches. The CDR3 protein is CASSLVGQGGYGYTF. Here the CDR3 DNA reads TGTGCCAGCAGCTTGGTGGGACAGGGGGGATATGGCTACACCTTC.

This chain connects TRBV6-6 to TRBJ1-5; D gene ambiguous. The V end lost 0 bases, the J end lost 3 bases, and 9 bases lay between the germline ends. Germline CDR1 is MNHNY and CDR2 is SVGAGI (reference sequence). CDR3 size: 15 residues. Here the CDR3 reads CASSYSRHLNQPQHF. Written as DNA, the CDR3 is TGTGCCAGCAGTTACTCGAGACACCTCAATCAGCCCCAGCATTTT.

The V and J genes are TRBV7-8 and TRBJ2-2; 8 positions agree with TRBD2. V shed 5 bases, J shed 3 bases, and the junction held 17 bases outside the gene matches. The CDR3 is 19 amino acids. Germline V CDR1 and CDR2: SGHVS, FQNEAQ. In nucleotides, the CDR3 is TGTGCCAGCAGCCCACGGATGTGGCGGGGGGCTTATTACACCGGGGAGCTGTTTTTT. The encoded protein is CASSPRMWRGAYYTGELFF. The full variable domain, its missing parts supplied by reference TRBV7-8 and TRBJ2-2, is GAGVSQSPRYKVAKRGQDVALRCDPISGHVSLFWYQQALGQGPEFLTYFQNEAQLDKSGLPSDRFFAERPEGSVSTLKIQRTQQEDSAVYLCASSPRMWRGAYYTGELFFGEGSRLTVL.

The rearrangement joins TRBV3-1 (or the pseudogene TRBV3-2) to TRBJ2-5; 7 positions agree with TRBD1. V gave up 0 bases and J gave up 2 bases; unmatched junction bases: 6. The germline CDR1 and CDR2 sequences are LGHDT and YNNKEL (reference sequence). The CDR3 extends over 16 amino acids. In nucleotides, the CDR3 is TGTGCCAGCAGCCAAGACCGACAGGGTGGGCAAGAGACCCAGTACTTC. Translating it yields CASSQDRQGGQETQYF.

J is TRBJ1-4 and V is TRBV19, with 8 bases aligning to TRBD1. The CDR3 sequence is 14 residues long. CDR1 and CDR2 (germline): LNHDA, SQIVND (reference sequence). With 8 bases clipped from V and 7 bases from J, the junction kept 9 bases outside the gene matches. CDR3 in DNA: TGTGCCAGTGGTGACCAGGGGGCAACTGAAAAACTGTTTTTT. This gives the protein CASGDQGATEKLFF.

This chain links TRBV5-6 with TRBJ2-1, with TRBD2 matching over 10 bases. The V gene end was trimmed by 0 bases and the J gene end by 15 bases; junction bases not matched to a gene: 12. The CDR3 covers 15 residues. Germline V lookup: CDR1 SGHDT, CDR2 YYEEEE. CDR3 residues: CASSLELAGSLGRFF. CDR3 coding DNA: TGTGCCAGCAGCTTGGAACTAGCGGGGTCCCTAGGTCGGTTCTTC.